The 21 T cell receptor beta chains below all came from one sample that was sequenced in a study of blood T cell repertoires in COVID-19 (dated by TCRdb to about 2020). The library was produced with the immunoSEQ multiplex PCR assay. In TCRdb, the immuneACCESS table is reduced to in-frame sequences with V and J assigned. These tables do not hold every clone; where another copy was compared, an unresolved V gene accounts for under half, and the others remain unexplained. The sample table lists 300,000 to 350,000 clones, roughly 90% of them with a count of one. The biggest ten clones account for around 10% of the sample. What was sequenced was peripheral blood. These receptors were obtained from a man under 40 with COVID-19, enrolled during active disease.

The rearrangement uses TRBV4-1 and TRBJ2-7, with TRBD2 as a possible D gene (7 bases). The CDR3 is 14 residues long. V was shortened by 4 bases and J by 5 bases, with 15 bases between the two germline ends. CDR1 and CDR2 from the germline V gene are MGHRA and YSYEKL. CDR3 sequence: CASSRIRGGHEQYF. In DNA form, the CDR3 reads TGCGCCAGCAGCCGAATTAGGGGGGGACACGAGCAGTACTTC.

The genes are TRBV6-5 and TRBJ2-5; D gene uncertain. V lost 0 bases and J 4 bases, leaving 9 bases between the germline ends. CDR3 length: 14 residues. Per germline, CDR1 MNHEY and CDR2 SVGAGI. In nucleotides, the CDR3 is TGTGCCAGCAGTTACTCGACGGGTGGAGAGACCCAGTACTTC. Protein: CASSYSTGGETQYF.

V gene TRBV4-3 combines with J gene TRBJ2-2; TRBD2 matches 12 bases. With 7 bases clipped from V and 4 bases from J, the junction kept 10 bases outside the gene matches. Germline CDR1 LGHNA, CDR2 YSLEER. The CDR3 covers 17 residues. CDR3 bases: TGCGCCAGCACTCCAGAACTAGCGGGAGGCGGCACCGGGGAGCTGTTTTTT. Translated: CASTPELAGGGTGELFF.

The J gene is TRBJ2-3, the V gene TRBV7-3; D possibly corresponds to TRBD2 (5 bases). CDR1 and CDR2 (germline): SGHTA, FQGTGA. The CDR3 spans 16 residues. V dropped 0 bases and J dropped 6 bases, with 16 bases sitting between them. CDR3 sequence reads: CASSLTTASKMDTQYF. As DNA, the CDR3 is TGTGCCAGCAGCTTAACGACGGCTAGCAAAATGGATACGCAGTATTTT.

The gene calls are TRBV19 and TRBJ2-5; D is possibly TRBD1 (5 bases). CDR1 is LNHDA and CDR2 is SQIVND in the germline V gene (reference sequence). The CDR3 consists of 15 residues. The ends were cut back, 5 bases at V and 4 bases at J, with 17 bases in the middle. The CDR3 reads CASSLQGRMLETQYF. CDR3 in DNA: TGTGCCAGTAGTCTTCAGGGCCGAATGTTAGAGACCCAGTACTTC.

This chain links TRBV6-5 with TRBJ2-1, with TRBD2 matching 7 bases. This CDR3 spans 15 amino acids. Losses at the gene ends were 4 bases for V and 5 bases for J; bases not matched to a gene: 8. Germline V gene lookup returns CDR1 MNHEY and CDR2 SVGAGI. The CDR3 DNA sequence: TGTGCCAGCAGTTTCGGCGGGAGAGTGGACAATGAGCAGTTCTTC. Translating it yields CASSFGGRVDNEQFF.

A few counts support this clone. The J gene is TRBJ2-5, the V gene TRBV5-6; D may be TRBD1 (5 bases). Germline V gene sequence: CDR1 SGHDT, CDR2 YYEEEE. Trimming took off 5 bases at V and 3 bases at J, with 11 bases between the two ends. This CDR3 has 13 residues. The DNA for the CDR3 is TGTGCCAGCAGGTTTGAGACAGAAGAGACCCAGTACTTC. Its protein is CASRFETEETQYF. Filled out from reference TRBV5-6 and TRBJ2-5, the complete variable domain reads DAGVTQSPTHLIKTRGQQVTLRCSPKSGHDTVSWYQQALGQGPQFIFQYYEEEERQRGNFPDRFSGHQFPNYSSELNVNALLLGDSALYLCASRFETEETQYFGPGTRLLVL.

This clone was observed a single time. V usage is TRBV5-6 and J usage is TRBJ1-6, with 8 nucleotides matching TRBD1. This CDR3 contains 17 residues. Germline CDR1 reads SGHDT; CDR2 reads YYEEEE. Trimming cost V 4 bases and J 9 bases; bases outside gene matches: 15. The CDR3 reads CASSLAIGQGRGSPLHF. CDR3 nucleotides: TGTGCCAGCAGCCTCGCGATCGGACAGGGCAGAGGTTCACCCCTCCACTTT.

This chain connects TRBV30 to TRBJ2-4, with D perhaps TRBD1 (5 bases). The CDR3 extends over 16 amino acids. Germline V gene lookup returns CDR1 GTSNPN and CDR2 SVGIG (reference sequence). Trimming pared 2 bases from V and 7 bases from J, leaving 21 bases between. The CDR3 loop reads CAWSPLPGALGNIQYF. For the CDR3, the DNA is TGTGCCTGGAGTCCCCTACCTGGGGCCCTTGGGAACATTCAGTACTTC.

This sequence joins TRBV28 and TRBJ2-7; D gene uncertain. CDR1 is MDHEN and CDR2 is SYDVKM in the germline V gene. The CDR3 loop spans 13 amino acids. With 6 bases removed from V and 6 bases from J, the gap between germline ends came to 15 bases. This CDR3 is CASRGPRPSEQYF. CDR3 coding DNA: TGTGCCAGCAGGGGCCCACGGCCCTCCGAGCAGTACTTC.

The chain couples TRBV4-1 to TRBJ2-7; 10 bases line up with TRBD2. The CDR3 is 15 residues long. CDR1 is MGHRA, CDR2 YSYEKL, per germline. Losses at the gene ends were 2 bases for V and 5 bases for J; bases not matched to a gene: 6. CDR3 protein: CASSQLGLAKNEQYF. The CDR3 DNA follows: TGCGCCAGCAGCCAATTGGGACTAGCGAAAAACGAGCAGTACTTC.

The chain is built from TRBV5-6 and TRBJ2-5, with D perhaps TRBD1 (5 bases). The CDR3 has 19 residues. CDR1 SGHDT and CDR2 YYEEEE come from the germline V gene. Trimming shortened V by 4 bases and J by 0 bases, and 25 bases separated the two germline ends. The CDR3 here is CASSPYNRGGFRDQETQYF. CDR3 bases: TGTGCCAGCAGCCCCTATAATAGGGGCGGTTTTAGGGACCAAGAGACCCAGTACTTC.

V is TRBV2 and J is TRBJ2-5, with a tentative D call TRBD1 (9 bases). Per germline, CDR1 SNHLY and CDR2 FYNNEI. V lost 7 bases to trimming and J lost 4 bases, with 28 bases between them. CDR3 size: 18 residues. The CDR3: CASNTPGQGRLAGETQYF. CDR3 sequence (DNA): TGTGCCAGCAATACCCCGGGACAGGGCCGGCTAGCGGGAGAGACCCAGTACTTC.

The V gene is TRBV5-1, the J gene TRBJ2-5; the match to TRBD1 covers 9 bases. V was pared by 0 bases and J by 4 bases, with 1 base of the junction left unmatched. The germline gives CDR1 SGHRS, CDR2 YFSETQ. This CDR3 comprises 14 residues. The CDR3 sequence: CASSLADRGETQYF. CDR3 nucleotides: TGCGCCAGCAGCTTGGCGGACAGGGGAGAGACCCAGTACTTC.

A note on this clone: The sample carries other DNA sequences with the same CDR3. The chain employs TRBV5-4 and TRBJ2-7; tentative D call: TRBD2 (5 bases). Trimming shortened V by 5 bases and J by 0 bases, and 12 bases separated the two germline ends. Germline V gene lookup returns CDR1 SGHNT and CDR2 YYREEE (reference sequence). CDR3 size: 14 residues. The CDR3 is CASSSRTSSYEQYF. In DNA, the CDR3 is TGTGCCAGCAGTTCTCGGACTTCCTCCTACGAGCAGTACTTC. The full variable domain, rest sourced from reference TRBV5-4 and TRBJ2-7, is ETGVTQSPTHLIKTRGQQVTLRCSSQSGHNTVSWYQQALGQGPQFIFQYYREEENGRGNFPPRFSGLQFPNYSSELNVNALELDDSALYLCASSSRTSSYEQYFGPGTRLTVT.

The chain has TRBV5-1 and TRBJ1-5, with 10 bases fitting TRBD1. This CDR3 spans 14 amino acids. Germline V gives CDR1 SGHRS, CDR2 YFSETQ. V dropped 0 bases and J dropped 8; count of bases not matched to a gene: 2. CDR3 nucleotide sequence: TGCGCCAGCAGCTTGGCCGGGACAGGGGAGCCCCAGCATTTT. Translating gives CASSLAGTGEPQHF.

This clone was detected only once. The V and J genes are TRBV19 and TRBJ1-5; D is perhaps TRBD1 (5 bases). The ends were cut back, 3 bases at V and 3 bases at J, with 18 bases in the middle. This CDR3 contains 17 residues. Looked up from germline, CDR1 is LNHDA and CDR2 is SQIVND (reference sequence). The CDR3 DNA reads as TGTGCCAGTAGTATGCGGGGAGGGACGAGTTTCAATCAGCCCCAGCATTTT. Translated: CASSMRGGTSFNQPQHF.

CDR3 in amino acids: CASSLGSSPGVEQFF. The CDR3 region has the DNA TGTGCCAGCAGCCTCGGGTCCTCTCCCGGGGTTGAGCAGTTCTTC. The chain employs TRBV9 and TRBJ2-1; possibly TRBD2 for D (5 bases). CDR3 length equals 15 residues. V was clipped by 4 bases and J by 9 bases, with 20 bases between them. Germline-derived CDR1 and CDR2 are SGDLS and YYNGEE.

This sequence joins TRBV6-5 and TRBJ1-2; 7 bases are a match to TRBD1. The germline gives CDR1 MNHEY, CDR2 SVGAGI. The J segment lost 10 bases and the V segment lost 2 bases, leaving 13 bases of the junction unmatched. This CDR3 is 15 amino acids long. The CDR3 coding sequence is TGTGCCAGCAGTTACAATACAGGGGAAAGAAAGGACTACACCTTC. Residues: CASSYNTGERKDYTF.

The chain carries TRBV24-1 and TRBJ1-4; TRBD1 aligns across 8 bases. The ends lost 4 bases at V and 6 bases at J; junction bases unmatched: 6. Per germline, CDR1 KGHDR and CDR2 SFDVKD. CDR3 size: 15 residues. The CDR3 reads CATSEAGGADEKLFF. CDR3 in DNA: TGTGCCACCAGTGAAGCAGGGGGCGCGGATGAAAAACTGTTTTTT.

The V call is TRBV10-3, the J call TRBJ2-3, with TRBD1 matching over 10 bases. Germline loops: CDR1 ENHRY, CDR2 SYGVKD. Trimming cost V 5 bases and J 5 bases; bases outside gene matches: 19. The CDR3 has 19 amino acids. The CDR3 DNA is TGTGCCATCAGTACAGCGGAACTTCCGAGGACAGGGGGTAAAGATACGCAGTATTTT. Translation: CAISTAELPRTGGKDTQYF.